Listed below are T cell receptor beta chains from one sample, sequenced in a study of T-cell memory formation after mild COVID-19. TCRdb reanalysed the 5' RACE reads using MiXCR and keeps one entry per CDR3 protein. Found here are about 190,000 distinct CDR3 sequences, around 19% of them singletons; the top ten hold 2.4%. Sequenced material: PBMCs or a T cell subset sorted from them (not recorded which). The receptors shown here come from an adult woman who had mild COVID-19 (a few samples of this study predate the infection). Cell type and time point are not known. CDR3s include the opening cysteine and the closing phenylalanine or tryptophan. The D gene is left open where the match is weak. Size tells how often a clone was seen (once, few, many) or the class of an expanded clone, and some rows leave it out.

D: TRBD2
V: TRBV11-2
size: many
J: TRBJ2-2
DNA: TGTGCCAGCTCCCACAGAGCGGGGGGGCGTCCCGGGGAGCTGTTTTTT
CDR3: CASSHRAGGRPGELFF

D: -
V: TRBV2
size: few
J: TRBJ1-1
DNA: TGTGCCAGCACACGGGAAAACACTGAAGCTTTCTTT
CDR3: CASTRENTEAFF

D: TRBD1
V: TRBV6-5
size: few
J: TRBJ2-7
DNA: TGTGCCAGCAGTCAATGGACAGGGGGCAGCGAGCAGTACTTC
CDR3: CASSQWTGGSEQYF

D: -
V: TRBV3-1
size: -
J: TRBJ1-2
DNA: TGTGCCAGCAGCCGGGGAGAGGGAAGCCACACCTTC
CDR3: CASSRGEGSHTF

D: -
V: TRBV7-9
size: few
J: TRBJ2-7
DNA: TGTGCCAGCAGCTTAGACGCAGTCTCCTACGAGCAGTACTTC
CDR3: CASSLDAVSYEQYF

D: TRBD2
V: TRBV7-2
size: -
J: TRBJ2-3
DNA: TGTGCCAGCAGCCCCTCCGGGACTAGCGGCACAGATACGCAGTATTTT
CDR3: CASSPSGTSGTDTQYF

D: TRBD2
V: TRBV25-1
size: -
J: TRBJ2-1
DNA: TGTGCCAGCCAACTAGCGGGGGGGCCAAATGAGCAGTTCTTC
CDR3: CASQLAGGPNEQFF

D: -
V: TRBV6-1
size: -
J: TRBJ2-3
DNA: TGTGCCAGCACTCTGGCGGGCCACCCGGGGCCCACAGATACGCAGTATTTT
CDR3: CASTLAGHPGPTDTQYF

D: -
V: TRBV30
size: -
J: TRBJ1-6
DNA: TGTGCCTGGAGCTTAACGGGACGGATCGCGGGGGCCCTCCACTTT
CDR3: CAWSLTGRIAGALHF

D: -
V: TRBV7-2
size: -
J: TRBJ1-1
DNA: TGTGCCAGCAGCTTAGGGAAAGTGAACACTGAAGCTTTCTTT
CDR3: CASSLGKVNTEAFF

D: -
V: TRBV7-2
size: -
J: TRBJ2-7
DNA: TGTGCCAGCAGCTTAGATACCGGACAGAGCTCCTACGAGCAGTACTTC
CDR3: CASSLDTGQSSYEQYF

D: TRBD2
V: TRBV29-1
size: -
J: TRBJ2-1
DNA: TGCAGCGTGTACGGGAGGGCCGGTAATGAGCAGTTCTTC
CDR3: CSVYGRAGNEQFF

D: -
V: TRBV29-1
size: few
J: TRBJ1-2
DNA: TGCAGCGTTTCCCAGAGCACCTATGGCTACACCTTC
CDR3: CSVSQSTYGYTF

D: TRBD2
V: TRBV4-1
size: -
J: TRBJ2-5
DNA: TGCGCCAGCAGCCAGGGCGGGGGGGCCGGAGAGACCCAGTACTTC
CDR3: CASSQGGGAGETQYF

D: -
V: TRBV29-1
size: -
J: TRBJ1-2
DNA: TGCAGCGTTGTCTCGGGCGCGGGCTACACCTTC
CDR3: CSVVSGAGYTF

D: TRBD1
V: TRBV4-2
size: -
J: TRBJ1-2
DNA: TGTGCCAGCAGCCCGGAGACAGGGCTTGGCTACACCTTC
CDR3: CASSPETGLGYTF

D: -
V: TRBV5-1
size: -
J: TRBJ2-7
DNA: TGCGCCAGCAGCCGCGGAGGGAACCTCTACGAGCAGTACTTC
CDR3: CASSRGGNLYEQYF

D: TRBD1
V: TRBV7-9
size: many
J: TRBJ1-5
DNA: TGTGCCAGCAGCTTAGGCAGGGGGCAAAATCAGCCCCAGCATTTT
CDR3: CASSLGRGQNQPQHF

D: -
V: TRBV3-1
size: few
J: TRBJ2-5
DNA: TGTGCCAGCAGCCAATGGACCGGGAGCCAGGGGGAGACCCAGTACTTC
CDR3: CASSQWTGSQGETQYF

D: TRBD2
V: TRBV7-8
size: many
J: TRBJ2-1
DNA: TGTGCCAGCGGGGGCCCGGGACTAGCGGGAGCTACCTCCTACAATGAGCAGTTCTTC
CDR3: CASGGPGLAGATSYNEQFF

D: -
V: TRBV7-8
size: -
J: TRBJ1-5
DNA: TGTGCCAGCAGCCGGATGGGGAGGGACAATCAGCCCCAGCATTTT
CDR3: CASSRMGRDNQPQHF

D: TRBD1
V: TRBV12-3/TRBV12-4
size: few
J: TRBJ1-2
DNA: TGTGCCAGCAGGGGACAGGGTTCTGCTAACTATGGCTACACCTTC
CDR3: CASRGQGSANYGYTF

D: -
V: TRBV2
size: few
J: TRBJ2-1
DNA: TGTGCCAGCAGCTCCGGGACAGAGCAGTTCTTC
CDR3: CASSSGTEQFF